What follows are 27 T cell receptor beta chains derived from one specimen sequenced in a study of cytomegalovirus exposure and HLA in healthy donors. PCR employed 60 Vbeta and 13 Jbeta primers. Some clones are missing from TCRdb's copy, which holds only in-frame ones; the method was immunoSEQ multiplex PCR. In all, the sample yields tens of thousands of clones. Input material: PBMCs. The receptors come from a man aged 50-60 years in good health and CMV-seronegative.

The V gene is TRBV18, the J gene TRBJ2-2; tentatively, D is TRBD1 (5 bases). Germline loops: CDR1 KGHSH, CDR2 LQKENI. Deletions cut 4 bases from V and 6 bases from J, with 12 bases between. The CDR3 runs to 14 residues. CDR3 DNA: TGTGCCAGCTCACTATTCAGGGCAGCCGGGGAGCTGTTTTTT. Residues: CASSLFRAAGELFF.

The gene calls are TRBV9 and TRBJ1-2, with D possibly being TRBD1 (5 bases). The V end lost 3 bases, the J end lost 1 base, and 16 bases lay between the germline ends. CDR3 length: 16 residues. Germline loops: CDR1 SGDLS, CDR2 YYNGEE. CDR3 in DNA: TGTGCCAGCAGCGCCGAAAACAGGCCGGATAACTATGGCTACACCTTC. It yields the protein CASSAENRPDNYGYTF. Full variable domain (missing parts from reference TRBV9 and TRBJ1-2): DSGVTQTPKHLITATGQRVTLRCSPRSGDLSVYWYQQSLDQGLQFLIQYYNGEERAKGNILERFSAQQFPDLHSELNLSSLELGDSALYFCASSAENRPDNYGYTFGSGTRLTVV.

The chain joins TRBV6-5 to TRBJ2-7, with D possibly matching TRBD1 (6 bases). The V gene's germline CDR1 is MNHEY and CDR2 SVGAGI. The CDR3 is made up of 13 amino acids. Trimming cost V 2 bases and J 6 bases, with 11 bases left between them. The CDR3 nucleotides read TGTGCCAGCAGTTACAACAGGGATCGCGAGCAGTACTTC. It codes for CASSYNRDREQYF.

The chain couples TRBV7-2 to TRBJ2-1, with D perhaps TRBD1 (5 bases). The germline gives CDR1 SGHTA, CDR2 FQGNSA. The germline V and J ends were trimmed by 5 bases and 3 bases, with 14 bases remaining between them. The CDR3 loop spans 15 amino acids. DNA for the CDR3: TGTGCCAGCAGCCCTCCAGGGCTCGTCTACAATGAGCAGTTCTTC. It encodes CASSPPGLVYNEQFF.

The chain joins TRBV19 to TRBJ1-1; 7 nucleotides agree with TRBD1. The CDR3 is made up of 14 amino acids. Germline lookup yields CDR1 LNHDA and CDR2 SQIVND (reference sequence). Trimming removed 5 bases from V and 4 bases from J; junction bases left unmatched: 7. CDR3 coding DNA: TGTGCCAGTAGTTCCTACAGGGGAGGCACTGAAGCTTTCTTT. This translates into CASSSYRGGTEAFF.

This chain joins TRBV5-4 and TRBJ2-5; 14 bases line up with TRBD2. V gave up 4 bases and J gave up 4 bases; unmatched junction bases: 3. The CDR3 is 15 amino acids. The V gene's germline CDR1 is SGHNT and CDR2 YYREEE (reference sequence). CDR3 amino acids: CASSPGLAGAETQYF. DNA for the CDR3: TGTGCCAGCAGCCCGGGACTAGCGGGGGCAGAGACCCAGTACTTC.

CDR3 amino acids: CASSSQGDTEAFF. CDR3 coding DNA: TGTGCCAGCAGCTCACAGGGAGACACTGAAGCTTTCTTT. V is TRBV7-3 and J is TRBJ1-1; D is perhaps TRBD1 (6 bases). The V end lost 4 bases, the J end lost 3 bases, and 9 bases lay between the germline ends. There are 13 residues in the CDR3. CDR1 is SGHTA and CDR2 is FQGTGA in the germline V gene.

The V call is TRBV30, the J call TRBJ1-1; the D gene is possibly TRBD1 (6 bases). CDR1 and CDR2 (germline): GTSNPN, SVGIG (reference sequence). CDR3 size: 14 residues. V lost 4 bases and J lost 4, with 16 bases in between. CDR3 residues: CAWTSGQLGTEAFF. CDR3 DNA sequence: TGTGCCTGGACCTCGGGACAACTGGGCACTGAAGCTTTCTTT.

The rearrangement uses TRBV7-9 and TRBJ2-5, with D possibly being TRBD1 (6 bases). V was shortened by 1 base and J by 1 base, with 10 bases between the two germline ends. The CDR3 is made up of 15 amino acids. In germline, CDR1 is SEHNR, CDR2 FQNEAQ (reference sequence). CDR3 loop: CASSLGRTAQETQYF. Written as DNA, the CDR3 is TGTGCCAGCAGCTTAGGGCGGACAGCCCAAGAGACCCAGTACTTC.

This CDR3 is CASTPRPGGETQYF. CDR3 DNA sequence: TGTGCCAGCACCCCGAGACCGGGGGGAGAGACCCAGTACTTC. The chain combines TRBV5-8 with TRBJ2-5; 7 bases match TRBD2. The CDR3 sequence is 14 residues long. CDR1 is SGHTS and CDR2 is YDEGEE in the germline V gene. Trimming cost V 6 bases and J 4 bases; bases outside gene matches: 9.

The chain combines TRBV9 with TRBJ2-5; D is possibly TRBD2 (6 bases). V was shortened by 2 bases and J by 2 bases, with 7 bases between the two germline ends. Germline CDR1 reads SGDLS; CDR2 reads YYNGEE. CDR3 length equals 13 residues. CDR3 protein: CASSVGGQETQYF. In nucleotides, the CDR3 is TGTGCCAGCAGCGTTGGGGGGCAAGAGACCCAGTACTTC.

The gene calls are TRBV5-5 and TRBJ1-1; D not resolved. This CDR3 has 13 amino acids. With 1 base removed from V and 5 bases from J, the gap between germline ends came to 9 bases. CDR1 and CDR2 (germline): SGHKS, YYEKEE (reference sequence). DNA of the CDR3: TGTGCCAGCAGCTTGACTGGCGGGACTGAAGCTTTCTTT. Its protein is CASSLTGGTEAFF. Drawing the rest from reference TRBV5-5 and TRBJ1-1, the complete variable domain is DAGVTQSPTHLIKTRGQQVTLRCSPISGHKSVSWYQQVLGQGPQFIFQYYEKEERGRGNFPDRFSARQFPNYSSELNVNALLLGDSALYLCASSLTGGTEAFFGQGTRLTVV.

The chain recombines TRBV19 with TRBJ1-5; maybe TRBD1 (5 bases). The CDR3 covers 15 residues. Germline values: CDR1 LNHDA, CDR2 SQIVND (reference sequence). The V end lost 3 bases, the J end lost 5 bases, and 14 bases lay between the germline ends. CDR3 coding DNA: TGTGCCAGTAGTATTTCCGGGGGGAGCCATCAGCCCCAGCATTTT. This sequence encodes CASSISGGSHQPQHF.

The chain combines TRBV7-9 with TRBJ1-1, with D possibly matching TRBD1 (6 bases). V was clipped by 3 bases and J by 2 bases, with 13 bases between them. The V gene's germline CDR1 is SEHNR and CDR2 FQNEAQ (reference sequence). This CDR3 comprises 15 residues. This CDR3 reads CASSFRQARNTEAFF. The CDR3 DNA reads as TGTGCCAGCAGCTTTAGACAGGCGAGAAACACTGAAGCTTTCTTT.

The chain carries TRBV2 and TRBJ2-3; no firm D call. Germline assignment: CDR1 SNHLY and CDR2 FYNNEI. Trimming took 5 bases from V and 6 from J, leaving 9 bases between them. CDR3 length equals 12 residues. The CDR3 region has the DNA TGTGCCAGCAGTAGAACAACCGATACGCAGTATTTT. Its protein is CASSRTTDTQYF.

This sequence joins TRBV7-7 and TRBJ2-1; D may be TRBD1 (6 bases). Germline assignment: CDR1 SSHAT and CDR2 FNYEAQ (reference sequence). The CDR3 is 10 residues long. The CDR3, as DNA: TGTGCTAAATCAGGGGACGAGCAGTTCTTC. Its protein product is CAKSGDEQFF.

The chain has TRBV5-6 and TRBJ1-3, with D possibly being TRBD1 (6 bases). Trimming pared 2 bases from V and 4 bases from J, leaving 10 bases between. This CDR3 is 14 amino acids long. Germline assignment: CDR1 SGHDT and CDR2 YYEEEE. The DNA of the CDR3 is TGTGCCAGCAGCTTCCAGGGGATAGGAAACACCATATATTTT. Its protein is CASSFQGIGNTIYF.

The V and J genes are TRBV12-2 and TRBJ1-1; the DNA was not compared with TRBD1, the D call given in the table. TRBV12-2 is marked as a pseudogene. The CDR3 runs to 14 residues. CDR3 sequence: CASRQTGVNTEAFF. The CDR3 bases are TGTGCAAGTCGACAGACAGGGGTTAACACTGAAGCTTTCTTT.

The J gene is TRBJ1-6, the V gene TRBV5-8; D not certain. V gave up 2 bases and J gave up 0 bases, with 9 bases separating them. The CDR3 is 16 amino acids. The germline V gene encodes CDR1 SGHTS and CDR2 YDEGEE. In DNA, the CDR3 is TGTGCCAGCAGCTTCGAGAGAGGCTCCTATAATTCACCCCTCCACTTT. It codes for CASSFERGSYNSPLHF. Using reference TRBV5-8 and TRBJ1-6 for the parts outside the CDR3, the full variable domain is EAGVTQSPTHLIKTRGQQATLRCSPISGHTSVYWYQQALGLGLQFLLWYDEGEERNRGNFPPRFSGRQFPNYSSELNVNALELEDSALYLCASSFERGSYNSPLHFGNGTRLTVT.

The rearrangement uses TRBV10-1 and TRBJ1-5, with D perhaps matching TRBD1 (5 bases). V was clipped by 3 bases and J by 2 bases, with 5 bases between them. Germline V gene sequence: CDR1 WNHNN, CDR2 SYGVQD (reference sequence). The CDR3 sequence is 13 residues long. The CDR3 is CASSDRGNQPQHF. The CDR3 nucleotides are TGCGCCAGCAGTGACAGGGGCAATCAGCCCCAGCATTTT.

The rearrangement links TRBV5-6 to TRBJ1-6; no reliable D call. Trimming cost V 4 bases and J 6 bases, with 14 bases left between them. Per the germline V gene, CDR1 is SGHDT and CDR2 is YYEEEE. CDR3 length equals 15 residues. The CDR3 nucleotides are TGTGCCAGCAGCCCCCCTTCGGGAGGTAATTCACCCCTCCACTTT. It is translated as CASSPPSGGNSPLHF.

The chain has TRBV7-3 and TRBJ1-1, with no clear D. Germline CDR1 and CDR2: SGHTA and FQGTGA. The CDR3 spans 14 residues. The V gene lost 6 bases and the J gene lost 5 bases, with 16 bases spanning the gap. The CDR3: CASSRSAGRTEAFF. The CDR3, as DNA: TGTGCCAGCAGTCGGAGCGCCGGGAGGACTGAAGCTTTCTTT.

V and J are TRBV2 and TRBJ2-7; 10 bases are a match to TRBD1. CDR3 length: 15 amino acids. The germline CDR1 and CDR2 sequences are SNHLY and FYNNEI. Trimming cost V 5 bases and J 7 bases; bases outside gene matches: 11. The CDR3 sequence is CASSWTGGGVGEQYF. CDR3 sequence (DNA): TGTGCCAGCAGTTGGACAGGGGGTGGGGTCGGGGAGCAGTACTTC.

This chain connects TRBV27 to TRBJ2-3; D gene unclear. Germline CDR1 is MNHEY and CDR2 is SMNVEV (reference sequence). The CDR3 covers 12 residues. V lost 6 bases, J lost 6 bases, and 10 bases lay in between. The CDR3 here is CASSHLGDTQYF. The CDR3 bases are TGTGCCAGCAGCCACCTCGGGGATACGCAGTATTTT.

The chain uses TRBV7-9 and TRBJ2-7, with 10 bases identical to TRBD1. J lost 2 bases, V lost 5 bases, and 6 bases had no gene match. The CDR3 is 15 residues long. The germline gives CDR1 SEHNR, CDR2 FQNEAQ (reference sequence). CDR3 in DNA: TGTGCCAGCAGCCGTGCCGGGACAGGGGCCTACGAGCAGTACTTC. Its protein product is CASSRAGTGAYEQYF.

The V gene is TRBV10-3, the J gene TRBJ2-1, with D uncertain. V was cut by 0 bases and J by 0 bases, with 6 bases left in between. From germline, CDR1 is ENHRY and CDR2 SYGVKD. The CDR3 is 15 residues long. CDR3 amino acids: CAISESPSSYNEQFF. For the CDR3, the DNA is TGTGCCATCAGTGAGTCCCCGAGCTCCTACAATGAGCAGTTCTTC.

J is TRBJ2-1 and V is TRBV18; D gene uncertain. From germline, CDR1 is KGHSH and CDR2 LQKENI. The V gene lost 0 bases and the J gene lost 4 bases, with 7 bases spanning the gap. The length of the CDR3 is 14 residues. The CDR3 protein is CASSPPVTYNEQFF. Written as DNA, the CDR3 is TGTGCCAGCTCACCACCGGTTACTTACAATGAGCAGTTCTTC.